This TCR beta chain was documented in a study of cytomegalovirus exposure and HLA in healthy donors. Across the study: Within an early data release were about 85 million unique TCRs drawn from HLA-typed donors. Study-wide points: A missense DCLRE1C variant was associated with V- and J-gene trimming of TCR beta chains in a later analysis, and an independent cohort replicated the association.

The CDR3 totals 16 residues. V shed 0 bases and J 8 bases; nucleotides not matched to a gene: 7. The V gene's germline CDR1 is LGHNA and CDR2 YNFKEQ. As concerns this clone: Its antigen is unknown.

The study ran its PCR with 60 Vbeta and 13 Jbeta primers. This table comes from immunoSEQ multiplex PCR, and its TCRdb copy is limited to in-frame clones, with some not included. The sample lists roughly 120,000 clones, approximately 77% occurring once. The source is a man over 45 in good health and CMV-seropositive. Sequenced sample: PBMCs. The chain joins TRBV4-2 to TRBJ2-3; 11 bases map to TRBD2. CDR3 in amino acids: CASSQDEGLAGGTQYF. The CDR3 nucleotides read TGTGCCAGCAGCCAAGATGAGGGGCTAGCGGGAGGTACGCAGTATTTT.